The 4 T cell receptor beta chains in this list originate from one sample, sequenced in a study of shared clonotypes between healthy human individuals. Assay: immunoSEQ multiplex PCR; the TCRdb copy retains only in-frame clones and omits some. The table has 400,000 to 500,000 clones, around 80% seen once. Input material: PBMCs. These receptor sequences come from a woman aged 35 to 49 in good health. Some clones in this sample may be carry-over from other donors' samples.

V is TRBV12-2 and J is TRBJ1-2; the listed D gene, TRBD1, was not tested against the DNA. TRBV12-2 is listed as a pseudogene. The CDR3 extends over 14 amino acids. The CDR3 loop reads CASRMGQGARGYTF. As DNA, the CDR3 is TGTGCAAGTCGCATGGGACAGGGGGCGCGTGGCTACACCTTC.

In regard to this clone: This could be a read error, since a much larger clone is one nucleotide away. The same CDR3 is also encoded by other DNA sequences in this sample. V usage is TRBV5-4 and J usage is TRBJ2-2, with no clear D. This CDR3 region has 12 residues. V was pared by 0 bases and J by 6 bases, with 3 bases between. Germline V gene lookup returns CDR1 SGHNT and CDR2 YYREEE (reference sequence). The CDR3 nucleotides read TGTGCCAGCAGCTTGGATTCCGGGGAGCTGTTTTTT. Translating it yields CASSLDSGELFF.

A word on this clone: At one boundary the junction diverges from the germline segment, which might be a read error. CDR3 loop: CASREAGRQYF. In nucleotides, the CDR3 is TGTGCCAGCAGGGAAGCAGGTAGGCAGTACTTC. The chain joins TRBV6-1 to TRBJ2-7, with no clear D. The CDR3 length is 11 residues. Germline CDR1 reads MNHNS; CDR2 reads SASEGT.

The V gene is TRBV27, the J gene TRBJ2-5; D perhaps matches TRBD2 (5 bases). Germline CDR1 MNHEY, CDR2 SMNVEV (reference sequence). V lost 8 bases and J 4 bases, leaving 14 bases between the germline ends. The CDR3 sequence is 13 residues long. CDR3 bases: TGTGCCAGCCAGCGAGGGATCGGAGAGACCCAGTACTTC. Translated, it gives CASQRGIGETQYF.